This entry features one T cell receptor (beta chain) sequence. The target antigen is unknown. Together with a sample-barcoded 5' primer, a J-beta primer mix was included in a second PCR lasting about 7 to 12 cycles. Using its own MiXCR run on the 5' RACE reads, TCRdb lists one record per CDR3 protein. The sample records around 1.5 million distinct CDR3 sequences, roughly 32% being singletons. Sample donors were healthy Caucasian individuals that came from Russia, aged roughly 6 to 100. This sample is drawn from a study of blood T cells in healthy people across ages. Study details: Per every two T cells, about one barcoded beta molecule was captured by template switching.

V lost 5 bases, J lost 10 bases, and 14 bases stayed unmatched. CDR3 size: 17 residues. CDR1 and CDR2 from the germline V gene are SEHNR and FQNEAQ (reference sequence). Whole-study results and caveats: Unknown CMV status may confound age-related changes in expanded clones.

The receptor's source is a woman under 40 in good health. This chain uses TRBV7-9 with TRBJ2-1; 13 bases align to TRBD2. The sample comprised blood. CDR3 DNA sequence: TGTGCCAGCAGCCCAGGGGGGACTAGCGGGGTCCAAGGCGAGCAGTTCTTC. It specifies CASSPGGTSGVQGEQFF.